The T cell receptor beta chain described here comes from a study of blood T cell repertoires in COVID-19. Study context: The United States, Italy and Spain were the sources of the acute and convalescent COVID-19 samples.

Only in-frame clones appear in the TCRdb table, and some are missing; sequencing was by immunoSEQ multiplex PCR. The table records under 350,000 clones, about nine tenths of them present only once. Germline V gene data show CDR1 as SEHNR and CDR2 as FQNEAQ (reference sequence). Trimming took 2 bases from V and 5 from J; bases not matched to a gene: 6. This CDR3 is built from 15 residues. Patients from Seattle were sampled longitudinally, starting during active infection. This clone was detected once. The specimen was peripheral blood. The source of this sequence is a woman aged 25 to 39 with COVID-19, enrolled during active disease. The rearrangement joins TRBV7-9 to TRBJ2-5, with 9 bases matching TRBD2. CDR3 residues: CASSLLAGMGETQYF. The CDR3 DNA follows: TGTGCCAGCAGCTTACTAGCGGGAATGGGGGAGACCCAGTACTTC.